The 9 T cell receptor beta chains below all came from one sample that was sequenced in a study of OX40 agonist ivuxolimab in advanced cancers. Libraries were made using the immunoSEQ multiplex PCR assay. Here the immuneACCESS table is served through TCRdb, limited to in-frame sequences with V and J called. Missing clones are a known gap in these copies; in checked studies unresolved V genes cover under half, and the rest lacks a known reason. Recorded for this sample are approximately 39,000 clones; around 85% of them occurred a single time. The ten top clones hold around 10% of the sample. The source was CD4+ or CD8+ T cells sorted from blood, collected in a trial of the OX40 agonist ivuxolimab. The origin of the receptors is an adult with an advanced solid tumor such as melanoma, head and neck, liver or kidney cancer.

The V and J genes are TRBV5-6 and TRBJ2-4; TRBD2 agrees at 9 bases. Germline CDR1 reads SGHDT; CDR2 reads YYEEEE. The trim removed 2 bases at V and 8 bases at J, leaving 5 bases unmatched. This CDR3 has 14 residues. DNA of the CDR3: TGTGCCAGCAGCTTAGAATCTAGCGGGGACATTCAGTACTTC. Translating it yields CASSLESSGDIQYF.

The chain uses TRBV2 and TRBJ1-6; maybe TRBD1 (6 bases). This CDR3 region has 15 residues. Between the trimmed V and J ends, which lost 6 bases and 7 bases, there was a span of 16 bases. Germline V lookup: CDR1 SNHLY, CDR2 FYNNEI. In DNA form, the CDR3 reads TGTGCCAGCAGCTACGGACAGTGGGGGAATTCACCCCTCCACTTT. It codes for CASSYGQWGNSPLHF. The full variable domain, with the rest looked up from reference TRBV2 and TRBJ1-6, is EPEVTQTPSHQVTQMGQEVILRCVPISNHLYFYWYRQILGQKVEFLVSFYNNEISEKSEIFDDQFSVERPDGSNFTLKIRSTKLEDSAMYFCASSYGQWGNSPLHFGNGTRLTVT.

This chain links TRBV5-1 with TRBJ1-4, with D possibly matching TRBD1 (6 bases). The CDR3 sequence is 14 residues long. Germline lookup yields CDR1 SGHRS and CDR2 YFSETQ. Trimming took off 2 bases at V and 8 bases at J, with 13 bases between the two ends. CDR3 loop: CASSFGGAEEKLFF. For the CDR3, the DNA is TGCGCCAGCAGCTTTGGGGGGGCAGAGGAAAAACTGTTTTTT.

The rearrangement joins TRBV9 to TRBJ1-4; unclear D gene. Germline lookup yields CDR1 SGDLS and CDR2 YYNGEE. This CDR3 has 15 amino acids. V lost 0 bases and J 8 bases, leaving 14 bases between the germline ends. In nucleotides, the CDR3 is TGTGCCAGCAGCGTAGAGGCGCATGGAGGGGAAAAACTGTTTTTT. Residues: CASSVEAHGGEKLFF.

In this sample, this clone turned up once. The rearrangement uses TRBV19 and TRBJ2-3, with D maybe TRBD2 (6 bases). V lost 6 bases to trimming and J lost 0 bases, with 13 bases between them. This CDR3 is 15 amino acids long. The germline V gene has CDR1 LNHDA and CDR2 SQIVND (reference sequence). The CDR3 loop is CASSLAGRSTDTQYF. Written as DNA, the CDR3 is TGTGCCAGTAGCCTTGCGGGGAGAAGCACAGATACGCAGTATTTT.

This chain uses TRBV10-2 with TRBJ1-1; the D gene is possibly TRBD1 (6 bases). Germline V gene sequence: CDR1 WSHSY, CDR2 SAAADI. Between the trimmed V and J ends, which lost 4 bases and 5 bases, there was a span of 14 bases. This CDR3 region has 14 residues. This CDR3 reads CASSGITGSTEAFF. For the CDR3, the DNA is TGCGCCAGCAGTGGGATCACAGGGAGTACTGAAGCTTTCTTT.

The chain recombines TRBV19 with TRBJ2-3, with D tentatively TRBD1 (6 bases). Germline-derived CDR1 and CDR2 are LNHDA and SQIVND (reference sequence). CDR3 length equals 14 residues. Trimming removed 5 bases at V and 3 bases at J, with 12 bases between. The DNA of the CDR3 is TGTGCCAGTAGTGCATATGACAGGACAGATACGCAGTATTTT. This sequence encodes CASSAYDRTDTQYF. The full variable domain, completed using reference TRBV19 and TRBJ2-3, is DGGITQSPKYLFRKEGQNVTLSCEQNLNHDAMYWYRQDPGQGLRLIYYSQIVNDFQKGDIAEGYSVSREKKESFPLTVTSAQKNPTAFYLCASSAYDRTDTQYFGPGTRLTVL.

This chain uses TRBV4-1 with TRBJ1-6, with 7 bases lining up with TRBD1. The V segment lost 2 bases and the J segment 10 bases; nucleotides outside the gene matches: 5. The V gene's germline CDR1 is MGHRA and CDR2 YSYEKL. There are 14 residues in the CDR3. CDR3 nucleotide sequence: TGCGCCAGCAGCCAACTTCGGGACAGATCACCCCTCCACTTT. Translating it yields CASSQLRDRSPLHF.

The rearrangement uses TRBV2 and TRBJ2-1, with 8 bases fitting TRBD1. CDR1 is SNHLY, CDR2 FYNNEI, per germline. The CDR3 sequence is 15 residues long. Trimming removed 6 bases from V and 0 bases from J; junction bases left unmatched: 4. The CDR3 DNA reads as TGTGCCAGCAGGGACAGGGCCCCCTCCTACAATGAGCAGTTCTTC. Amino acids: CASRDRAPSYNEQFF.